This T cell receptor (beta chain) was identified during a study of shared clonotypes between healthy human individuals. Overall study findings and caveats: Sequencing depth was predicted to influence how clonotypes are shared among donors.

With respect to this clone: No antigen is known for it.

Per germline, CDR1 SGDLS and CDR2 YYNGEE. The CDR3 contains 12 residues. Trimming took off 7 bases at V and 10 bases at J, with 17 bases between the two ends. Only in-frame clones appear in the TCRdb table, and some are missing; sequencing was by immunoSEQ multiplex PCR. The sample has some 2,000,000 clones, approximately 94% seen once; the top ten hold roughly 0.13%. The sample comprised naive CD4+ T cells sorted from blood. Specified subset: CD45RA+ positively selected. The J gene is TRBJ1-1, the V gene TRBV9; no clear D gene. This clonotype originated in a man aged 18 to 29 in good health. The CDR3 here is CASSTKGIVAFF. The CDR3 bases are TGTGCCAGCTCTACTAAAGGGATTGTAGCTTTCTTT.